The rows below give T cell receptor beta chains drawn from one sample of a study of cytomegalovirus exposure and HLA in healthy donors. Method: immunoSEQ multiplex PCR; TCRdb's copy keeps in-frame clones and lacks some. The data contain 150,000 to 200,000 clones, over 75% of them singletons. Material: PBMCs. Receptors were obtained from a woman younger than 45 in good health and CMV-seronegative. Both conserved end residues are part of each CDR3. A D gene is named only where the DNA matches it firmly. Some rows mark clone size as missing; the rest say once, few, many or name a class of expanded clone.

d_call: .
clone_size: .
v_call: TRBV29-1
j_call: TRBJ2-2
cdr3_nt: TGCAGCGTCGGTTACTCGAACACCGGGGAGCTGTTTTTT
cdr3_aa: CSVGYSNTGELFF

d_call: .
clone_size: .
v_call: TRBV4-3
j_call: TRBJ2-1
cdr3_nt: TGCGCCAGCAGCCAAGATCGGCGGATCTACAATGAGCAGTTCTTC
cdr3_aa: CASSQDRRIYNEQFF

d_call: TRBD1
clone_size: .
v_call: TRBV10-3
j_call: TRBJ2-2
cdr3_nt: TGTGCCATCAGTGAGCCGGGACAGGGATACACCGGGGAGCTGTTTTTT
cdr3_aa: CAISEPGQGYTGELFF

d_call: .
clone_size: few
v_call: TRBV6-6
j_call: TRBJ2-2
cdr3_nt: TGTGCCACCGATATAGGGGCCGGGGAGCTGTTTTTT
cdr3_aa: CATDIGAGELFF

d_call: .
clone_size: .
v_call: TRBV19
j_call: TRBJ1-1
cdr3_nt: TGTGCCAGTAGTATCCCCCCCCCGACTGAAGCTTTCTTT
cdr3_aa: CASSIPPPTEAFF

d_call: TRBD2
clone_size: .
v_call: TRBV7-7
j_call: TRBJ2-5
cdr3_nt: TGTGCTAGCAGCTCCGGGGTAGCGGGACAAGAGACCCAGTACTTC
cdr3_aa: CASSSGVAGQETQYF

d_call: .
clone_size: .
v_call: TRBV2
j_call: TRBJ2-5
cdr3_nt: TGTGCCAGCACCCTAGGGGGGGCCCGGCACTTC
cdr3_aa: CASTLGGARHF

d_call: TRBD2
clone_size: .
v_call: TRBV2
j_call: TRBJ2-3
cdr3_nt: TGTGTCGGGAGAGCGGGGGGGCAGAATACGCAGTATTTT
cdr3_aa: CVGRAGGQNTQYF

d_call: .
clone_size: once
v_call: TRBV11-2
j_call: TRBJ2-7
cdr3_nt: TGTGCCAGCAGCTCTTTATACGAGCAGTACTTC
cdr3_aa: CASSSLYEQYF

d_call: TRBD1
clone_size: .
v_call: TRBV27
j_call: TRBJ1-2
cdr3_nt: TGTGCCAGCAGTCCGGATCCAGGGGGCCCCTTCACCCACTATGGCTACACCTTC
cdr3_aa: CASSPDPGGPFTHYGYTF

d_call: .
clone_size: .
v_call: TRBV5-6
j_call: TRBJ1-1
cdr3_nt: TGTGCCAGCAGCCTAATTACAGGGACGGGGACTGAAGCTTTCTTT
cdr3_aa: CASSLITGTGTEAFF

d_call: TRBD1
clone_size: .
v_call: TRBV7-8
j_call: TRBJ2-2
cdr3_nt: TGTGCCAGCAGTCGACAGGGCCCGAACACCGGGGAGCTGTTTTTT
cdr3_aa: CASSRQGPNTGELFF

d_call: .
clone_size: .
v_call: TRBV4-2
j_call: TRBJ1-3
cdr3_nt: TGTGCCAGCGGTCGGCAGGGTCTCACCTCTGGAAACACCATATATTTT
cdr3_aa: CASGRQGLTSGNTIYF

d_call: .
clone_size: .
v_call: TRBV5-1
j_call: TRBJ2-7
cdr3_nt: TGCGCCAGCAGTTGGCGCCTTTACTACGAGCAGTACTTC
cdr3_aa: CASSWRLYYEQYF

d_call: TRBD1
clone_size: .
v_call: TRBV9
j_call: TRBJ1-2
cdr3_nt: TGTGCCAGCAGCGTAGCGAGGGACAGAGGTGGCTACACCTTC
cdr3_aa: CASSVARDRGGYTF

d_call: TRBD1
clone_size: .
v_call: TRBV9
j_call: TRBJ2-5
cdr3_nt: TGTGCCAGCAGCGTAGGGGGACAGGGACAAGAGACCCAGTACTTC
cdr3_aa: CASSVGGQGQETQYF

d_call: TRBD1
clone_size: .
v_call: TRBV7-2
j_call: TRBJ1-2
cdr3_nt: TGTGCCAGCAGTACAGGGGGGTTCTATGGCTACACCTTC
cdr3_aa: CASSTGGFYGYTF

d_call: TRBD1
clone_size: .
v_call: TRBV6-6
j_call: TRBJ2-7
cdr3_nt: TGTGCCAGCAGTCGACAGGGGGTCTCCTACGAGCAGTACTTC
cdr3_aa: CASSRQGVSYEQYF

d_call: TRBD1
clone_size: .
v_call: TRBV6-5
j_call: TRBJ2-5
cdr3_nt: TGTGCCAGCAGCAGGGGGCGAGAGACCCAGTACTTC
cdr3_aa: CASSRGRETQYF

d_call: TRBD1
clone_size: .
v_call: TRBV4-3
j_call: TRBJ2-5
cdr3_nt: TGCGCCAGCAGCCAAGATACCCCCGGGACAGAAGAGACCCAGTACTTC
cdr3_aa: CASSQDTPGTEETQYF

d_call: TRBD1
clone_size: .
v_call: TRBV10-3
j_call: TRBJ1-1
cdr3_nt: TGTGCCATCAGGGGCCAAAGGACAGGGACGACTGAAGCTTTCTTT
cdr3_aa: CAIRGQRTGTTEAFF

d_call: .
clone_size: .
v_call: TRBV6-1
j_call: TRBJ2-2
cdr3_nt: TGTGCCAGCAGGAGCACCGGGGAGCTGTTTTTT
cdr3_aa: CASRSTGELFF

d_call: .
clone_size: .
v_call: TRBV2
j_call: TRBJ2-1
cdr3_nt: TGTGCCAGCAGTGAGCTAAGGGGAGGCAATGAGCAGTTCTTC
cdr3_aa: CASSELRGGNEQFF

d_call: TRBD2
clone_size: .
v_call: TRBV10-3
j_call: TRBJ2-1
cdr3_nt: TGTGCCATCAGTGATTCGAAGCGGGGGCTAGAGAATGAGCAGTTCTTC
cdr3_aa: CAISDSKRGLENEQFF

d_call: .
clone_size: .
v_call: TRBV7-9
j_call: TRBJ1-2
cdr3_nt: TGTGCCAGCAGCCCCCCTGGCAGGGGCGTGGGTGGCTACACCTTC
cdr3_aa: CASSPPGRGVGGYTF

d_call: TRBD2
clone_size: .
v_call: TRBV2
j_call: TRBJ2-1
cdr3_nt: TGTGCCAGCATCTCTAGCGGGGCCTACAATGAGCAGTTCTTC
cdr3_aa: CASISSGAYNEQFF

d_call: .
clone_size: .
v_call: TRBV6-5
j_call: TRBJ1-1
cdr3_nt: TGTGCCAGCAGTTACGGACATTTCAAGAACACTGAAGCTTTCTTT
cdr3_aa: CASSYGHFKNTEAFF

d_call: .
clone_size: .
v_call: TRBV30
j_call: TRBJ1-2
cdr3_nt: TGTGCCTGGAGTTTACTAGATGGCTACACCTTC
cdr3_aa: CAWSLLDGYTF

d_call: TRBD1
clone_size: .
v_call: TRBV7-9
j_call: TRBJ2-5
cdr3_nt: TGTGCCAGCTGGGGGACAGGCCAAGAGACCCAGTACTTC
cdr3_aa: CASWGTGQETQYF

d_call: .
clone_size: .
v_call: TRBV4-2
j_call: TRBJ2-3
cdr3_nt: TGTGCCAGCAGCCAACCCGTCCCGGCGGGCACAGATACGCAGTATTTT
cdr3_aa: CASSQPVPAGTDTQYF

d_call: TRBD1
clone_size: once
v_call: TRBV6-6
j_call: TRBJ1-1
cdr3_nt: TGTGCCAGCAGTTCCGGACAGGGGGCGAATGAAGCTTTCTTT
cdr3_aa: CASSSGQGANEAFF

d_call: .
clone_size: .
v_call: TRBV27
j_call: TRBJ1-1
cdr3_nt: TGTGCCAGCGGGCGGGGTGAAGCTTTCTTT
cdr3_aa: CASGRGEAFF

d_call: .
clone_size: .
v_call: TRBV27
j_call: TRBJ1-5
cdr3_nt: TGTGCCAGCAGTTCCCAGGGTATTAAGCCCCAGCATTTT
cdr3_aa: CASSSQGIKPQHF

d_call: TRBD2
clone_size: .
v_call: TRBV6-1
j_call: TRBJ2-1
cdr3_nt: TGTGCCAGCAGTTCCGCTAGCGGCTCCTACAATGAGCAGTTCTTC
cdr3_aa: CASSSASGSYNEQFF

d_call: .
clone_size: .
v_call: TRBV9
j_call: TRBJ1-1
cdr3_nt: TGTGCCAGCAGCGACCCGCGAACGTACAGTGAAGCTTTCTTT
cdr3_aa: CASSDPRTYSEAFF

d_call: TRBD1
clone_size: .
v_call: TRBV5-4
j_call: TRBJ2-7
cdr3_nt: TGTGCCAGCAGCGAGGGACAGGGTGGCGAGCAGTACTTC
cdr3_aa: CASSEGQGGEQYF

d_call: TRBD1
clone_size: few
v_call: TRBV28
j_call: TRBJ1-5
cdr3_nt: TGTGCCAGCAGTTTACCCCGACAGGGGAGCAATCAGCCCCAGCATTTT
cdr3_aa: CASSLPRQGSNQPQHF

d_call: TRBD1
clone_size: .
v_call: TRBV6-4
j_call: TRBJ2-2
cdr3_nt: TGTGCCAGCAGTGCCATGGGACAGTACACCGGGGAGCTGTTTTTT
cdr3_aa: CASSAMGQYTGELFF

d_call: .
clone_size: once
v_call: TRBV29-1
j_call: TRBJ1-1
cdr3_nt: TGCAGCGTTCAGATCAGATCCACTGAAGCTTTCTTT
cdr3_aa: CSVQIRSTEAFF

d_call: .
clone_size: .
v_call: TRBV7-2
j_call: TRBJ1-3
cdr3_nt: TGTGCCAGCAGTCCATCCGGGGTTTTTGGAAACACCATATATTTT
cdr3_aa: CASSPSGVFGNTIYF

d_call: TRBD1
clone_size: .
v_call: TRBV2
j_call: TRBJ1-2
cdr3_nt: TGTGCCAGCAGTGAATTAGGGGGCGTAGGATATGGCTACACCTTC
cdr3_aa: CASSELGGVGYGYTF

d_call: TRBD2
clone_size: .
v_call: TRBV10-2
j_call: TRBJ2-5
cdr3_nt: TGCGCCAGCAGTGATGGGCGGGGGGGCCTAGGCCAAGAGACCCAGTACTTC
cdr3_aa: CASSDGRGGLGQETQYF

d_call: .
clone_size: .
v_call: TRBV27
j_call: TRBJ2-1
cdr3_nt: TGTGCCAGCCGGGGCGGGGGCGCCTACAATGAGCAGTTCTTC
cdr3_aa: CASRGGGAYNEQFF